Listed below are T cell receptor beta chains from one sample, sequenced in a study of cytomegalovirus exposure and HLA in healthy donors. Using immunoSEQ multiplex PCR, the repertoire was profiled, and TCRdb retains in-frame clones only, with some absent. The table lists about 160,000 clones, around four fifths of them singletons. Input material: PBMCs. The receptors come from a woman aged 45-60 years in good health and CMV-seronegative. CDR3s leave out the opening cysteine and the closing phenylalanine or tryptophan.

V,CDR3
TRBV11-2,ASSSTSGYDTQY
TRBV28,ASSPRYEQY
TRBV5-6,ASSLDRGRRPEQF
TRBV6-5,ASRSDRVNEQF
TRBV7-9,ASSFGVSGRGLKTQY
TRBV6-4,ASSNSPRSGGYT
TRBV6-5,ASSYRLENYEQY
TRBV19,ASSTVGTRRNQPQH
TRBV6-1,ASSESGGWDEKLF
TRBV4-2,ASSPDVTGYVSYT
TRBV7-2,ASSLGPGNNEQF
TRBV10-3,AITYGPEGINEQF
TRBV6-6,ASRDRGGNTEAF
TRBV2,ASSRGTSRFGETQY
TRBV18,ASSPSTGSNTEAF
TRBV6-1,ASSAGQPTEAF
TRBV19,ASSPQDKGGLQPQH
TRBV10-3,AISGFSDRDLYEQY
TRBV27,ASSGTVGYGYT
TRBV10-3,AISGRDYGYT
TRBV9,ASSVGAVNHYNEQF
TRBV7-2,ASSLGPGNDYEQY
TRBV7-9,ASGDSFDTEAF
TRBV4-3,ASSQDVSAHEQY
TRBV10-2,ASSEVLAYNEQF
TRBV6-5,ASKGAGVSYEQY
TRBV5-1,ASSLAGVYEQY
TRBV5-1,ASSWGVVWRGNEQF
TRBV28,ASTVGRARYNEQF
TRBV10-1,ATSPGRTSYEQY
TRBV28,ASSQRQGWGNQPQH
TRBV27,ASSRARQGENQPQH
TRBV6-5,ASSLDRGTEAF
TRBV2,ASRDRVYEQY
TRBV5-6,ASSLVMEETQY
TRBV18,AGRTGADTQY
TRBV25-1,ASSVWGLGANVLT
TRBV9,ASSGATGGNEKLF
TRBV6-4,ASSDSRDSKSLDTEAF
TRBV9,ASSPGGVAGANVLT
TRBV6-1,ASSGVADDNEQF
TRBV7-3,ASSQNGENTEAF
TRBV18,ASSPPSGKTYEQY
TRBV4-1,ASSSSTGNGLNYGYT
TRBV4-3,ASSQDLEILNTEAF
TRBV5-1,ASNPTSGRSYEQY
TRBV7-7,ASSLATGVLTGELF
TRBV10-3,AISGGRITDTQY
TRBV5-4,ASSLGQGGQPQH
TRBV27,ASSLSRNTEAF
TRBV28,ATDMTQQGSYGYT
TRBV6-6,ASSRAGTGENTEAF
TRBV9,ASSVAALGGMGRVNTEAF
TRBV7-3,ASSLSLAGTDTQY
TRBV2,ASSEARGNSPLH
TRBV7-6,ASSLEWEGPSTDTQY
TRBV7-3,ASSLGLGGTGELF
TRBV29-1,SAETRGQPREQY
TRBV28,ASSSLAGGPNEQF